Listed below are T cell receptor beta chains from one sample, sequenced in a study of blood T cell repertoires in COVID-19. Here immunoSEQ multiplex PCR was the method, and the copy in TCRdb shows in-frame clones only, minus some. The table records roughly 290,000 clones, around 88% of them present only once. The sample was PBMCs or T cells enriched from blood (not recorded which). The receptors were sampled from a middle-aged woman who had recovered from COVID-19. Both conserved end residues are part of each CDR3. A D gene is named only where the DNA matches it firmly. Expanded clones get a size class; other rows say once, few or many, or leave the size out.

size: NA; J: TRBJ2-7; V: TRBV21-1; D: NA; CDR3: CASSKGLAEFYEQYF; DNA: TGTGCCAGCAGCAAGGGCCTAGCGGAGTTCTACGAGCAGTACTTC
size: NA; J: TRBJ1-5; V: TRBV5-6; D: NA; CDR3: CASSASGTLLQPQHF; DNA: TGTGCCAGCAGCGCGTCCGGGACATTACTTCAGCCCCAGCATTTT
size: few; J: TRBJ2-5; V: TRBV18; D: NA; CDR3: CASSPGTFGQETQYF; DNA: TGTGCCAGCTCACCTGGGACATTCGGTCAAGAGACCCAGTACTTC
size: NA; J: TRBJ2-1; V: TRBV4-1; D: NA; CDR3: CASSQAGGNQGNEQFF; DNA: TGCGCCAGCAGCCAAGCGGGCGGAAACCAGGGCAATGAGCAGTTCTTC
size: NA; J: TRBJ1-6; V: TRBV6-4; D: TRBD1; CDR3: CASSADRELRSPLHF; DNA: TGTGCCAGCAGTGCCGACAGGGAGTTACGTTCACCCCTCCACTTT
size: NA; J: TRBJ2-1; V: TRBV6-4; D: TRBD2; CDR3: CASSSVAGRNNEQFF; DNA: TGTGCCAGCAGTTCAGTAGCGGGAAGGAACAATGAGCAGTTCTTC
size: few; J: TRBJ2-2; V: TRBV4-2; D: NA; CDR3: CASSLTRGSTNTGELFF; DNA: TGTGCCAGCAGCCTCACACGGGGAAGTACGAACACCGGGGAGCTGTTTTTT
size: NA; J: TRBJ1-2; V: TRBV7-2; D: TRBD1; CDR3: CASSLGQGLGYTF; DNA: TGTGCCAGCAGCTTGGGACAGGGGTTGGGCTACACCTTC
size: NA; J: TRBJ2-2; V: TRBV28; D: TRBD2; CDR3: CASSQGLLSTGELFF; DNA: TGTGCCAGCAGTCAGGGACTACTGAGCACCGGGGAGCTGTTTTTT
size: few; J: TRBJ2-1; V: TRBV9; D: NA; CDR3: CASSPRRGGIGFRGNEQFF; DNA: TGTGCCAGCAGCCCTCGGAGGGGGGGTATAGGGTTTCGTGGGAATGAGCAGTTCTTC
size: NA; J: TRBJ1-6; V: TRBV5-5; D: NA; CDR3: CASREGIKGFSPLHF; DNA: TGTGCCAGCAGGGAGGGCATCAAGGGATTTTCACCCCTCCACTTT
size: NA; J: TRBJ1-4; V: TRBV15; D: NA; CDR3: CATSRDAEARSEKLFF; DNA: TGTGCCACCAGCAGAGATGCAGAGGCTCGAAGTGAAAAACTGTTTTTT
size: NA; J: TRBJ2-1; V: TRBV7-2; D: NA; CDR3: CASSAWERDEQFF; DNA: TGTGCCAGCAGCGCTTGGGAGAGGGATGAGCAGTTCTTC
size: NA; J: TRBJ1-6; V: TRBV28; D: NA; CDR3: CASRRQRNSPLHF; DNA: TGTGCCAGCAGGAGACAGAGGAATTCACCCCTCCACTTT
size: NA; J: TRBJ2-1; V: TRBV5-1; D: TRBD2; CDR3: CASSWAGDYNEQFF; DNA: TGCGCCAGCAGCTGGGCCGGGGACTACAACGAGCAGTTCTTC
size: NA; J: TRBJ2-3; V: TRBV11-2; D: TRBD1; CDR3: CASSSAGGKGTDTQYF; DNA: TGTGCCAGCAGCTCCGCAGGGGGCAAAGGCACAGATACGCAGTATTTT
size: NA; J: TRBJ2-5; V: TRBV19; D: TRBD2; CDR3: CASMGAGTSAQETQYF; DNA: TGTGCCAGTATGGGAGCCGGGACTAGCGCCCAAGAGACCCAGTACTTC
size: NA; J: TRBJ2-1; V: TRBV5-1; D: TRBD2; CDR3: CASSAPSGTSGGNEQFF; DNA: TGCGCCAGCAGCGCCCCCTCCGGGACTAGCGGCGGGAATGAGCAGTTCTTC
size: NA; J: TRBJ1-1; V: TRBV28; D: NA; CDR3: CASSFVDPSETEAFF; DNA: TGTGCCAGCAGTTTTGTTGATCCCTCGGAGACTGAAGCTTTCTTT
size: NA; J: TRBJ2-1; V: TRBV7-2; D: NA; CDR3: CASSFGTLPNNEQFF; DNA: TGTGCCAGCAGCTTTGGTACTCTACCTAACAATGAGCAGTTCTTC
size: NA; J: TRBJ2-3; V: TRBV7-9; D: TRBD2; CDR3: CASSSSGLAGGTDTQYF; DNA: TGTGCCAGCAGTTCCAGCGGACTAGCGGGGGGCACAGATACGCAGTATTTT
size: NA; J: TRBJ1-5; V: TRBV28; D: NA; CDR3: CASSLQGRILEPQHF; DNA: TGTGCCAGCAGTTTACAGGGAAGAATCTTAGAGCCCCAGCATTTT
size: NA; J: TRBJ2-3; V: TRBV7-3; D: TRBD2; CDR3: CASSLGWSSGRGTDTQYF; DNA: TGTGCCAGCAGCTTAGGTTGGTCTAGCGGGAGGGGGACAGATACGCAGTATTTT
size: NA; J: TRBJ1-2; V: TRBV7-9; D: NA; CDR3: CASSLGSRDYGYTF; DNA: TGTGCCAGCAGCTTAGGATCCCGGGACTATGGCTACACCTTC